The clone carrying this TCR beta chain was found once. The source of the sample is a study of technical replicates of blood from a few donors. The assay was immunoSEQ multiplex PCR, and TCRdb's table has in-frame clones only and misses some. The table has over 70,000 clones, almost 98% seen once. Germline CDR1 is MDHEN and CDR2 is SYDVKM. V was clipped by 10 bases and J by 0 bases, with 10 bases between them. The CDR3 extends over 12 amino acids. The gene calls are TRBV28 and TRBJ2-7; a possible D gene is TRBD1 (6 bases). The sequence was obtained from a human donor in good health. Source material: T cells isolated from PBMCs. The CDR3 protein is CATGDTSYEQYF. The DNA for the CDR3 is TGTGCCACTGGGGACACCTCCTACGAGCAGTACTTC.